This entry lists 2 T cell receptor beta chains sequenced from one sample in a study of T cell changes during pregnancy in multiple sclerosis. Only in-frame clones appear in the TCRdb table, and some are missing; sequencing was by immunoSEQ multiplex PCR. The sample holds approximately 70,000 clones; roughly nine tenths are singletons and the top ten take around 1.3%. The material was peripheral blood, obtained in the second trimester of pregnancy. The receptors originated from a female donor in good health, enrolled as a control in a pregnancy study.

This clone has only one observation. This rearrangement joins TRBV27 to TRBJ1-1, with TRBD1 matching over 7 bases. This CDR3 spans 13 amino acids. V lost 6 bases, J lost 7 bases, and 8 bases stayed unmatched. CDR1 and CDR2 from the germline V gene are MNHEY and SMNVEV (reference sequence). The chain's CDR3 is CASRPDRVGEAFF. The CDR3 DNA sequence: TGTGCCAGCAGACCCGACAGGGTTGGTGAAGCTTTCTTT.

Here the CDR3 reads CASSHSREMETQYF. CDR3 in DNA: TGTGCCAGCAGCCACTCCCGGGAGATGGAGACCCAGTACTTC. V is TRBV4-2 and J is TRBJ2-5; tentatively, D is TRBD2 (6 bases). Trimming left V 3 bases short and J 5 bases short, with 13 bases between. Germline CDR1 reads LGHNA; CDR2 reads YNFKEQ. The CDR3 spans 14 residues.